The text below deals with one T cell receptor (beta chain). Its cognate antigen is unknown. This record comes from a study of CD8 T cells in ankylosing spondylitis. The study, taken as a whole, reports: Reported data indicate significant enrichment of disease-linked clones within matched ankylosing spondylitis synovial fluid. Disease-linked clones proved CD8+ and comparatively uncommon in peripheral blood.

The germline CDR1 and CDR2 sequences are SGHRS and YFSETQ. V was shortened by 0 bases and J by 2 bases, with 13 bases between the two germline ends. The CDR3 is made up of 16 amino acids. One entry per CDR3 protein, called by TCRdb with MiXCR from the 5' RACE reads. Altogether almost 250,000 distinct CDR3 sequences are present, roughly 32% being singletons, with the ten largest covering roughly 4.2%. V is TRBV5-1 and J is TRBJ2-3; weak D call: TRBD1 (5 bases). Sequences were obtained from blood, either unsorted or a sorted T cell fraction (not recorded which). The sequence derives from a male donor with ankylosing spondylitis or in good health (not recorded which). The CDR3 nucleotides are TGCGCCAGCAGCTTGGGACAGAACCACGACACAGATACGCAGTATTTT. Encoded protein: CASSLGQNHDTDTQYF.